The subject of this entry is one T cell receptor (beta chain). Its specificity is not known. This sample is part of a study of cytomegalovirus exposure and HLA in healthy donors. Study conclusions and caveats: The authors later found TCR association rates varying by HLA locus, with DRB1 most and HLA-C fewest.

The CDR3 is 16 residues long. The germline CDR1 and CDR2 sequences are MNHNS and SASEGT. V was pared by 3 bases and J by 7 bases, with 19 bases between. The PCR employed 60 Vbeta primers together with 13 Jbeta primers. The table came from immunoSEQ multiplex PCR; TCRdb's copy has only in-frame clones and leaves some out. The repertoire consists of 150,000 to 200,000 clones, with roughly 84% occurring once and the leading ten covering around 0.25%. This clonotype was sampled from a boy aged 10-17 years in good health and CMV-seronegative. V usage is TRBV6-1 and J usage is TRBJ2-4; D may be TRBD2 (6 bases). The sample comprised PBMCs. The DNA of the CDR3 is TGTGCCAGCAGTGAGGGCATGGGCGCGGGGTGGAACATTCAGTACTTC. Amino acid sequence: CASSEGMGAGWNIQYF.